The rows below give T cell receptor beta chains drawn from one sample of a study of blood T cell repertoires in COVID-19. The method was immunoSEQ multiplex PCR; TCRdb's version includes in-frame clones alone and lacks a portion of them. The sample contains tens of thousands of clones, about 88% of which appear only once. Sample: peripheral blood. The receptors were sampled from a man in his 70s with acute or convalescent COVID-19. CDR3s include the opening cysteine and the closing phenylalanine or tryptophan. A D gene is named only where the DNA matches it firmly. A row's size may be missing; if present it is once, few, many or a size class.

DNA,CDR3,V,size,J,D
TGTGCCAGCAGCTTAGATAGTAGCTCTGGAAACACCATATATTTT,CASSLDSSSGNTIYF,TRBV13,few,TRBJ1-3,NA
TGTGCCAGCGAACGCAACCCTAGCGCCCTTGAGTATTTT,CASERNPSALEYF,TRBV2,NA,TRBJ2-3,NA
TGTGCCAGCAGCTTAGAACAGGGGGATGGCTACACCTTC,CASSLEQGDGYTF,TRBV7-9,few,TRBJ1-2,TRBD1
TGTGCCAGCACAACGAACACCGGGGAGCTGTTTTTT,CASTTNTGELFF,TRBV19,once,TRBJ2-2,NA
TGCAGCGCCTCCCGGGGGTCCGCCTACAATGAGCAGTTCTTC,CSASRGSAYNEQFF,TRBV29-1,once,TRBJ2-1,NA
TGTGCCAGCAGTCGCGGACAGGGGGTGGGTGAGCAGTACTTC,CASSRGQGVGEQYF,TRBV6-6,NA,TRBJ2-7,TRBD1
TGCAGTGCGAATAGGGGGGGTGAGCAGTACTTC,CSANRGGEQYF,TRBV20-1,few,TRBJ2-7,NA
TGTGCCAGCAGCTTAGACAGGAAAGAGACCCAGTACTTC,CASSLDRKETQYF,TRBV7-2,once,TRBJ2-5,NA
TGCGCCAGCAGCCAAGATCTAGGCCTAAACTATGGCTACACCTTC,CASSQDLGLNYGYTF,TRBV4-3,NA,TRBJ1-2,NA
TGTGCCAGTAGTATGTCGTACGGGAACACTGAAGCTTTCTTT,CASSMSYGNTEAFF,TRBV19,NA,TRBJ1-1,NA
TGCGCCAGCAGCTTGGCAGGGGCTAACACTGAAGCTTTCTTT,CASSLAGANTEAFF,TRBV5-1,NA,TRBJ1-1,NA